Listed below are T cell receptor beta chains from one sample, sequenced in a study of blood T cell repertoires in COVID-19. TCRdb's table, derived via immunoSEQ multiplex PCR, lists solely in-frame clones and lacks some. The table shows about 160,000 clones, with roughly 84% occurring only once. Sequencing was performed on peripheral blood. The receptors were sampled from a man between 65 and 85 years old with acute or convalescent COVID-19. The CDR3 runs from the conserved cysteine through the conserved F or W. The order of the fields is V gene, J gene, clone size, D gene, CDR3 DNA, CDR3 protein. A D gene is named only where the DNA matches it firmly. Clone size, where shown, is once, few, many, or a class for clones that have expanded.

TRBV7-9	TRBJ2-7	NA	NA	TGTGCCAGCAGCTTATCCACTCCAGGCGAGCAGTACTTC	CASSLSTPGEQYF
TRBV28	TRBJ1-5	NA	NA	TGTGCCAGCTGGATGGGTAACGGGCAGCCCCAGCATTTT	CASWMGNGQPQHF
TRBV6-6	TRBJ1-4	NA	TRBD1	TGTGCCAGCAGTTACGCCGGGACAGGGGGCGAAAAACTGTTTTTT	CASSYAGTGGEKLFF
TRBV21-1	TRBJ1-6	NA	NA	TGTGCCAGCAGCAAATTCCGGGACAGGGTGAGGAATTCACCCCTCCACTTT	CASSKFRDRVRNSPLHF
TRBV19	TRBJ2-6	NA	TRBD2	TGTGCCAGTAGTATTATGTTGCGGGGGGATAAGGCCAACGTCCTGACTTTC	CASSIMLRGDKANVLTF
TRBV2	TRBJ2-7	NA	NA	TGTGCCAGCAAAATAGGGGGCTCCTACGAGCAGTACTTC	CASKIGGSYEQYF
TRBV10-3	TRBJ1-6	NA	NA	TGTGCCATCAGCGACAATCAGCTAAACGAGCCTTCACCCCTCCACTTT	CAISDNQLNEPSPLHF
TRBV7-9	TRBJ1-2	once	TRBD1	TGTGCCAGCAGCTTAGGAGGACAGGATTATGGCTACACCTTC	CASSLGGQDYGYTF
TRBV7-9	TRBJ1-5	NA	NA	TGTGCCAGCAGCTCAAATAGCAATCAGCCCCAGCATTTT	CASSSNSNQPQHF
TRBV24-1	TRBJ1-6	NA	TRBD1	TGTGCCACCGGGGACAGTGATAATTCACCCCTCCACTTT	CATGDSDNSPLHF
TRBV28	TRBJ1-5	NA	NA	TGTGCCAGCAGTCAAGGTCCGGGACTCAATCAGCCCCAGCATTTT	CASSQGPGLNQPQHF
TRBV11-2	TRBJ1-2	NA	TRBD1	TGTGCCAGCAGCCGACTGACAGGGACGTTGGTTGGCTACACCTTC	CASSRLTGTLVGYTF
TRBV30	TRBJ2-5	NA	NA	TGTGCCTGGAGTCAGGGTGGTGAGACCCAGTACTTC	CAWSQGGETQYF
TRBV18	TRBJ1-2	NA	NA	TGTGCCAGCTCACCCAGGGGAGGGTCGGATGGCTACACCTTC	CASSPRGGSDGYTF
TRBV28	TRBJ2-3	NA	NA	TGTGCCAGCAGTTTTCCCGAGGGTGGCACAGATACGCAGTATTTT	CASSFPEGGTDTQYF
TRBV5-1	TRBJ2-7	NA	TRBD2	TGCGCCAGCAGCATGAATAGCGGGTTAAGCTCCTACGAGCAGTACTTC	CASSMNSGLSSYEQYF
TRBV3-1/TRBV3-2	TRBJ1-5	NA	NA	TGTGCCAGCAGCCAAGATATGGCCAGTGGTCAGCCCCAGCATTTT	CASSQDMASGQPQHF
TRBV28	TRBJ1-4	few	TRBD1	TGTGCCAGCACAACAATTCGGGACAGGGGGCGCGAAAAACTGTTTTTT	CASTTIRDRGREKLFF
TRBV9	TRBJ2-3	NA	NA	TGTGCCAGCAGCGTAGGGGAGCTCACAGATACGCAGTATTTT	CASSVGELTDTQYF
TRBV5-6	TRBJ1-2	NA	NA	TGTGCCAGCAGCTCGGAGGGAGTCAGGCGGTTCCTTAACTATGGCTACACCTTC	CASSSEGVRRFLNYGYTF
TRBV6-5	TRBJ2-7	NA	TRBD1	TGTGCCAGCAGCCAAGGGGGCTCCCTATTGTACGAGCAGTACTTC	CASSQGGSLLYEQYF
TRBV5-1	TRBJ2-3	NA	TRBD2	TGCGCCAGCACTCTCGGGGGGGGCACAGATACGCAGTATTTT	CASTLGGGTDTQYF
TRBV5-8	TRBJ2-2	NA	TRBD1	TGTGCCAGCAGCCCCTATTGGACAGGAACGAACACCGGGGAGCTGTTTTTT	CASSPYWTGTNTGELFF
TRBV5-1	TRBJ2-7	NA	TRBD1	TGCGCCAGCAGCACGAGACAGGGATCAGACGAGCAGTACTTC	CASSTRQGSDEQYF
TRBV7-2	TRBJ1-1	NA	TRBD1	TGTGCCAGCAGCTCTAATGACAGGGCATACTTACTATTGAACACTGAAGCTTTCTTT	CASSSNDRAYLLLNTEAFF
TRBV19	TRBJ1-5	NA	NA	TGTGCCAGTAGTCTACAGGATAGCAATCAGCCCCAGCATTTT	CASSLQDSNQPQHF
TRBV28	TRBJ1-2	NA	NA	TGTGCCACCTCAACTTTGGGCTACACCTTC	CATSTLGYTF
TRBV18	TRBJ1-1	NA	NA	TGTGCCAGCTCACGACAGCGGGACAAGGCCCCTGAAGCTTTCTTT	CASSRQRDKAPEAFF
TRBV2	TRBJ1-5	NA	NA	TGTGCCAGCAGGGATGACAGTCTCAATCAGCCCCAGCATTTT	CASRDDSLNQPQHF
TRBV10-3	TRBJ2-3	NA	NA	TGTGCCATCAGTGGGGGGAGTGGAGGGGTTGCAGATACGCAGTATTTT	CAISGGSGGVADTQYF
TRBV5-1	TRBJ1-6	NA	NA	TGCGCCAGCAGCTCGGGGGGCGTGTTCGACTCACCCCTCCACTTT	CASSSGGVFDSPLHF
TRBV11-2	TRBJ2-7	NA	NA	TGTGCCAGCAGCTTAGGGTCGGGGGCCTACGAGCAGTACTTC	CASSLGSGAYEQYF
TRBV5-8	TRBJ2-7	NA	NA	TGTGCCAGCCCTAGTGAGCAGTACTTC	CASPSEQYF
TRBV12-5	TRBJ1-5	NA	NA	TGTGCTAGTGGACAGGACGCCGATCAGCCCCAGCATTTT	CASGQDADQPQHF
TRBV4-2	TRBJ2-2	NA	TRBD2	TGTGCCAGCAGCCAGGATGGGACTAGCGGGGTCACCGGGGAGCTGTTTTTT	CASSQDGTSGVTGELFF
TRBV28	TRBJ2-7	NA	NA	TGTGCCAGCATTCGGTATATCACTAACGCCCCCTACGAGCAGTACTTC	CASIRYITNAPYEQYF
TRBV6-6	TRBJ2-1	once	TRBD2	TGTGCCAGCACCACAGGGGGGACTAGCGATCACAATGAGCAGTTCTTC	CASTTGGTSDHNEQFF
TRBV27	TRBJ1-6	NA	TRBD1	TGTGCCAGCAGTACCCCGACAGGGGAGCCAGATTCACCCCTCCACTTT	CASSTPTGEPDSPLHF
TRBV5-1	TRBJ2-5	few	TRBD2	TGCGCCAGCAGCCGGACTAGCGGGGAGGGAGAGACCCAGTACTTC	CASSRTSGEGETQYF
TRBV7-7	TRBJ2-1	once	TRBD2	TGTGCTAGCAGCCAAGCGGTAGCGGGGTCGGATGAGCAGTTCTTC	CASSQAVAGSDEQFF
TRBV7-6	TRBJ1-1	NA	TRBD1	TGTGCCAGCAGCCCTGGGGACAGCATGAACACTGAAGCTTTCTTT	CASSPGDSMNTEAFF
TRBV9	TRBJ1-2	NA	TRBD1	TGTGCCAGCAGCCCCCGACAGGGGCTGGAGGGCTACACCTTC	CASSPRQGLEGYTF
TRBV19	TRBJ1-1	few	NA	TGTGCCAGTAGTATTGTGGGCTCCGTTGAAGCTTTCTTT	CASSIVGSVEAFF
TRBV7-8	TRBJ2-7	once	TRBD1	TGTGCCAGCAGTCAAGGACAGGCGAGAGAGCAGTACTTC	CASSQGQAREQYF
TRBV2	TRBJ1-6	NA	NA	TGTGCCAGCACCGTACAGGATTCCTCGAATTCACCCCTCCACTTT	CASTVQDSSNSPLHF
TRBV13	TRBJ2-7	NA	TRBD1	TGTGCCAGCAGCAATACAGACGGCGGGACAGGGGATATCTACGAGCAGTACTTC	CASSNTDGGTGDIYEQYF
TRBV18	TRBJ2-7	NA	NA	TGTGCCAGCTCACCACAGACGGGTTCAGTCTACGAGCAGTACTTC	CASSPQTGSVYEQYF
TRBV3-1/TRBV3-2	TRBJ1-2	NA	NA	TGTGCCAGCAGCCAAGGAGCTAACTATGGCTACACCTTC	CASSQGANYGYTF
TRBV15	TRBJ1-1	NA	TRBD1	TGTGCCACCAGCTCCCGGACAGGGGGCTTCACTGAAGCTTTCTTT	CATSSRTGGFTEAFF
TRBV28	TRBJ2-7	NA	TRBD2	TGTGCCAGCATCTCGGGACTAGCGGGACCCCAGTACTTC	CASISGLAGPQYF
TRBV28	TRBJ2-7	NA	NA	TGTGCCAGCGGATCAGGGGTAGTTTACGAGCAGTACTTC	CASGSGVVYEQYF
TRBV27	TRBJ1-6	NA	TRBD1	TGTGCCAGCAGTTTTAGGACAGGGAGTTCACCCCTCCACTTT	CASSFRTGSSPLHF
TRBV18	TRBJ1-2	NA	NA	TGTGCCAGCTCACGATCGGGGGGTCCCTATGGCTACACCTTC	CASSRSGGPYGYTF
TRBV7-8	TRBJ2-6	NA	TRBD1	TGTGCCAGCAGCCCGATTTACCCAATACGGTGGGACAGGGGACCGGCTGGGGCCAACGTCCTGACTTTC	CASSPIYPIRWDRGPAGANVLTF
TRBV28	TRBJ2-5	NA	TRBD1	TGTGCCAGCACATCCCCCATGGGACAGGGTCGAGAGACCCAGTACTTC	CASTSPMGQGRETQYF
TRBV28	TRBJ1-2	NA	NA	TGTGCCAGCAGGACCCCCGGCGGTGGCTACACCTTC	CASRTPGGGYTF
TRBV5-1	TRBJ2-1	NA	NA	TGCGCCAGCAGCTTGGCCTCCAGCGTCGGGGAGCAGTTCTTC	CASSLASSVGEQFF
TRBV15	TRBJ1-1	NA	NA	TGTGCCACCAGCGCTTGGACACTGAACACTGAAGCTTTCTTT	CATSAWTLNTEAFF
TRBV5-1	TRBJ2-6	few	NA	TGCGCCAGCAGCCCTATGACAGCCTCTGGGGCCAACGTCCTGACTTTC	CASSPMTASGANVLTF
TRBV6-5	TRBJ2-7	NA	NA	TGTGCCAGCACCTCTCCGGACGGAGGCTCCTACGAGCAGTACTTC	CASTSPDGGSYEQYF